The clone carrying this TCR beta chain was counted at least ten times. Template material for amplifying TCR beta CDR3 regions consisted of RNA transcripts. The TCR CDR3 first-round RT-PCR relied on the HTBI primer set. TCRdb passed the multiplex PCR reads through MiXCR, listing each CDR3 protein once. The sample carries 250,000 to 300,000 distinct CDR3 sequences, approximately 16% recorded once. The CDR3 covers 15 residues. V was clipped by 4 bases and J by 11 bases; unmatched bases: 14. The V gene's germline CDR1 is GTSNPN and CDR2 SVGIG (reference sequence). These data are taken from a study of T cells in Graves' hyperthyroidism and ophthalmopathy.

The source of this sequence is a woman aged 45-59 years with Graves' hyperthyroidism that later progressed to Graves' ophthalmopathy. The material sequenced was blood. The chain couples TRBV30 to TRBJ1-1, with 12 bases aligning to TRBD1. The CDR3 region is CAWTTTGTGGRRAFF. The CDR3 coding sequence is TGTGCCTGGACCACAACCGGGACAGGGGGCCGGAGGGCTTTCTTT. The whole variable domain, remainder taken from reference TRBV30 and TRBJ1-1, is SQTIHQWPATLVQPVGSPLSLECTVEGTSNPNLYWYRQAAGRGLQLLFYSVGIGQISSEVPQNLSASRPQDRQFILSSKKLLLSDSGFYLCAWTTTGTGGRRAFFGQGTRLTVV.